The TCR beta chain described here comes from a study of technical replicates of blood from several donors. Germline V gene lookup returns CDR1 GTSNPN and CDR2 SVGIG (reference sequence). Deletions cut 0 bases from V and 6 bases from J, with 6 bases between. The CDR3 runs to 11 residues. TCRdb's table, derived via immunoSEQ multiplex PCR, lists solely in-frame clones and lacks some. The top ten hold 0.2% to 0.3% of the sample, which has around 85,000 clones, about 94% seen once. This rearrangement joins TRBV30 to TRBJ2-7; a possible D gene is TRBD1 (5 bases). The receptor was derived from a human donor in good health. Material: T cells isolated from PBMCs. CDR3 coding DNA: TGTGCCTGGAGTGTAGGGGTCGAGCAGTACTTC. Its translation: CAWSVGVEQYF.